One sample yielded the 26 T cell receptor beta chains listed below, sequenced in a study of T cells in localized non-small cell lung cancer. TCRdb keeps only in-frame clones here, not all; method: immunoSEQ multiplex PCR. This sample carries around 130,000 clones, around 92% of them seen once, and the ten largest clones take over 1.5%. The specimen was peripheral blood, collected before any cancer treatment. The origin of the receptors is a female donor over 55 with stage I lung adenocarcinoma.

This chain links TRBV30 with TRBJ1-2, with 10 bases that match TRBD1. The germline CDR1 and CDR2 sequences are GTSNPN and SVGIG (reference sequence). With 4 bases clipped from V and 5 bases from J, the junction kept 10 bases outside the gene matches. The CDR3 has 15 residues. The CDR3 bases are TGTGCCTGGAACCTAGGACAGGGGGGTGTTTATGGCTACACCTTC. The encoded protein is CAWNLGQGGVYGYTF.

As DNA, the CDR3 is TGTGCCAGCAGCCCAACATCGAGGGATTTGTACAATGAGCAGTTCTTC. This codes for CASSPTSRDLYNEQFF. The chain joins TRBV7-3 to TRBJ2-1; a weak D match, TRBD2 (5 bases). The CDR3 consists of 16 residues. The germline CDR1 and CDR2 sequences are SGHTA and FQGTGA. The V and J ends lost 5 bases and 4 bases respectively, with 18 bases between them. Full variable domain (remainder filled in from reference TRBV7-3 and TRBJ2-1): GAGVSQTPSNKVTEKGKYVELRCDPISGHTALYWYRQSLGQGPEFLIYFQGTGAADDSGLPNDRFFAVRPEGSVSTLKIQRTERGDSAVYLCASSPTSRDLYNEQFFGPGTRLTVL.

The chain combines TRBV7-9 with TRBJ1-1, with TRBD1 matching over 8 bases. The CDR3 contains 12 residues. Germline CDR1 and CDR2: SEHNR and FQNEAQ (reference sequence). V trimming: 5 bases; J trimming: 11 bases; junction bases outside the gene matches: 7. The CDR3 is CASSPSGQEAFF. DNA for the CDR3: TGTGCCAGCAGCCCCTCGGGACAGGAGGCTTTCTTT.

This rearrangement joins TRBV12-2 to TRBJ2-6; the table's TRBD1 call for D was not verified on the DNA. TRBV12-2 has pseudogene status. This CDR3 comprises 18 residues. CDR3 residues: CASRWGTGVHSGANVLTF. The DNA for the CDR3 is TGTGCAAGTCGCTGGGGGACAGGGGTTCACTCTGGGGCCAACGTCCTGACTTTC.

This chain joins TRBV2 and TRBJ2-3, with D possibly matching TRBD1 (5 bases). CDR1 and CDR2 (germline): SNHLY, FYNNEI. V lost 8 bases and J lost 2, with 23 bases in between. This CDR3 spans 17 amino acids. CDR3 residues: CASGGAIEWVDTDTQYF. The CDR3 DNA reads TGTGCCAGCGGTGGGGCAATCGAGTGGGTAGACACAGATACGCAGTATTTT. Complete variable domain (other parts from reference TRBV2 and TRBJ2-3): EPEVTQTPSHQVTQMGQEVILRCVPISNHLYFYWYRQILGQKVEFLVSFYNNEISEKSEIFDDQFSVERPDGSNFTLKIRSTKLEDSAMYFCASGGAIEWVDTDTQYFGPGTRLTVL.

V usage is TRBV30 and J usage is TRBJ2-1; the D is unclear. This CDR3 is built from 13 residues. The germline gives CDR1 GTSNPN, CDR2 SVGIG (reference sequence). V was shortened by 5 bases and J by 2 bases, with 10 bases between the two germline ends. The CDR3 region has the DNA TGTGCCTGGGACCGGACGACCTACAATGAGCAGTTCTTC. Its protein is CAWDRTTYNEQFF.

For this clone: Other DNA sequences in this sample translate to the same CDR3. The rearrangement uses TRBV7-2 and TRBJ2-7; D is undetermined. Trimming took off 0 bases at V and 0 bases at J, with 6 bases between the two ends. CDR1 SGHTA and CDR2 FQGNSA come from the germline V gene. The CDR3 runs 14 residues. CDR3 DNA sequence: TGTGCCAGCAGCTTAGCAGGCAGCTCCTACGAGCAGTACTTC. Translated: CASSLAGSSYEQYF.

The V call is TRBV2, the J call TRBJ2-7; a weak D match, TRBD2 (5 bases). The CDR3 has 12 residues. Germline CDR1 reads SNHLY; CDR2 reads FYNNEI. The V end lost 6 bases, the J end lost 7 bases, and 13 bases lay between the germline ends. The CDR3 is CASRALWEEQYF. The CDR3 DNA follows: TGTGCCAGCAGAGCCCTCTGGGAGGAGCAGTACTTC. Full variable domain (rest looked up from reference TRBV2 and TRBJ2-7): EPEVTQTPSHQVTQMGQEVILRCVPISNHLYFYWYRQILGQKVEFLVSFYNNEISEKSEIFDDQFSVERPDGSNFTLKIRSTKLEDSAMYFCASRALWEEQYFGPGTRLTVT.

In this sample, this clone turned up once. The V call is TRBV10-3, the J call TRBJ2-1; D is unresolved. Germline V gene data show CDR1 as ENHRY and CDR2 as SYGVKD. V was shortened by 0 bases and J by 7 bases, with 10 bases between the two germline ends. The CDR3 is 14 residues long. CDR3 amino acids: CAISESIGLNEQFF. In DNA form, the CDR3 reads TGTGCCATCAGTGAGTCGATCGGGTTAAATGAGCAGTTCTTC.

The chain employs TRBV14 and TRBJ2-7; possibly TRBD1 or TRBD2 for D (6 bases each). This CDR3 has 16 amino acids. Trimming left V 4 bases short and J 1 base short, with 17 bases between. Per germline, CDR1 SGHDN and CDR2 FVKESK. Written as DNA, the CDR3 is TGTGCCAGCAGCCTAGCGAGGGGGGCCGGTTCCTACGAGCAGTACTTC. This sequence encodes CASSLARGAGSYEQYF.

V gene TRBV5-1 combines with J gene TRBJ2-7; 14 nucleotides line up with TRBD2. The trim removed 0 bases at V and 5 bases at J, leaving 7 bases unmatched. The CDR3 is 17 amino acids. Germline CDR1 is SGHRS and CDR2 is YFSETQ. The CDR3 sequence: CASSLEGTSGSWDEQYF. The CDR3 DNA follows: TGCGCCAGCAGCTTGGAGGGGACTAGCGGGAGCTGGGACGAGCAGTACTTC.

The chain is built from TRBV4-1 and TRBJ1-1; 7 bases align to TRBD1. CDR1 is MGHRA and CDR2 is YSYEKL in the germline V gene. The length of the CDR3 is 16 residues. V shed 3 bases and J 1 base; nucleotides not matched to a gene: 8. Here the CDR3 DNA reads TGCGCCAGCAGCCATTCCACAGGGGCGGCGAACACTGAAGCTTTCTTT. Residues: CASSHSTGAANTEAFF.

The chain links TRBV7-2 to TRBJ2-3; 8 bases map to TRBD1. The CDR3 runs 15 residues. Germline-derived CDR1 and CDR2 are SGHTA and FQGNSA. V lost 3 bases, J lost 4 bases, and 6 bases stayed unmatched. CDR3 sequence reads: CASSFGTGGADTQYF. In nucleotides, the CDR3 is TGTGCCAGCAGCTTTGGGACAGGCGGGGCAGATACGCAGTATTTT.

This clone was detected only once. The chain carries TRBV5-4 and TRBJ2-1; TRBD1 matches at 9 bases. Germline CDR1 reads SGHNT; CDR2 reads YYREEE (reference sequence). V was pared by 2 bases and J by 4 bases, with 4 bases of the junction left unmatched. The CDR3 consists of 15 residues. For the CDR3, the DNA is TGTGCCAGCAGCTTAATGGACAGGGGATACAATGAGCAGTTCTTC. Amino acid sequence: CASSLMDRGYNEQFF.

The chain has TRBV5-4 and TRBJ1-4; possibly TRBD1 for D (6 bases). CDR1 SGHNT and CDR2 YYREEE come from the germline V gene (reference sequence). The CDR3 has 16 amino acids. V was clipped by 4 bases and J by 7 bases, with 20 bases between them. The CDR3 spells CASSPTSQGLGEKLFF. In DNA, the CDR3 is TGTGCCAGCAGCCCAACATCACAGGGTCTTGGTGAAAAACTGTTTTTT.

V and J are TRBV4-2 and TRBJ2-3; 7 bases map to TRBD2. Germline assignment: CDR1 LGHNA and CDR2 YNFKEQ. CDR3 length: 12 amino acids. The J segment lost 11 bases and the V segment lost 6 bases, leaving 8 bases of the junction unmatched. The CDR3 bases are TGTGCCAGCAGTCCTAGCGGCTTTGAGCAGTATTTT. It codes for CASSPSGFEQYF.

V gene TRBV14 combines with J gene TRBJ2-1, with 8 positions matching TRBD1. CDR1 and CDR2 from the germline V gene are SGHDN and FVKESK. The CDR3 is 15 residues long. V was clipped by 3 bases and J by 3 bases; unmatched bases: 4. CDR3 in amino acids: CASSQQGAIYNEQFF. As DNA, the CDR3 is TGTGCCAGCAGCCAGCAGGGGGCAATCTACAATGAGCAGTTCTTC. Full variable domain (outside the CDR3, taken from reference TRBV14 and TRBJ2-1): EAGVTQFPSHSVIEKGQTVTLRCDPISGHDNLYWYRRVMGKEIKFLLHFVKESKQDESGMPNNRFLAERTGGTYSTLKVQPAELEDSGVYFCASSQQGAIYNEQFFGPGTRLTVL.

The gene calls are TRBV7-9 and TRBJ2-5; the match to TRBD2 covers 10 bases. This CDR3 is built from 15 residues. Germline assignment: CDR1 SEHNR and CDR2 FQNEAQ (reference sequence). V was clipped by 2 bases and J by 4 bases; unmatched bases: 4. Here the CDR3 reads CASSLSAGGGETQYF. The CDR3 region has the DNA TGTGCCAGCAGCTTATCAGCGGGAGGGGGAGAGACCCAGTACTTC.

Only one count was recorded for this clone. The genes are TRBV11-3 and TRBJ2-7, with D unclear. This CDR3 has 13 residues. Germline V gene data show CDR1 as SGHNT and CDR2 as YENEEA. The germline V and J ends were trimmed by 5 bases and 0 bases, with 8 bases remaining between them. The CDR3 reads CASSPIGSYEQYF. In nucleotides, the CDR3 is TGTGCCAGCAGCCCAATAGGCTCCTACGAGCAGTACTTC.

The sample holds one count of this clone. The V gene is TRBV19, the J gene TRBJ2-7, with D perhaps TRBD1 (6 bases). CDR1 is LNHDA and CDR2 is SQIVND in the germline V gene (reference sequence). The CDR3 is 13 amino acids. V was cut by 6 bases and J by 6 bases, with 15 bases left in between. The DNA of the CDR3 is TGTGCCAGTAGAACGCCAGGGGTCCGCGAGCAGTACTTC. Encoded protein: CASRTPGVREQYF.

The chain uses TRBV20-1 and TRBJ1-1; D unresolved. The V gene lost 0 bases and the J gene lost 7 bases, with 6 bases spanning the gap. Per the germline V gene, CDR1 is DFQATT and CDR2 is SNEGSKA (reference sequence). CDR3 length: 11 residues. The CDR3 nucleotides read TGCAGTGCTAGAGATCCCAATGAAGCTTTCTTT. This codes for CSARDPNEAFF.

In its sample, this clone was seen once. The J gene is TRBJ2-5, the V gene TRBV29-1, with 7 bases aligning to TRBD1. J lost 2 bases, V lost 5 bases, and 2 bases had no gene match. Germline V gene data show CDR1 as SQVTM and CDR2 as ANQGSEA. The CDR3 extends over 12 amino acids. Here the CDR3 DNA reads TGCAGCGTTTCGGGACAGCAAGAGACCCAGTACTTC. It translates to CSVSGQQETQYF.

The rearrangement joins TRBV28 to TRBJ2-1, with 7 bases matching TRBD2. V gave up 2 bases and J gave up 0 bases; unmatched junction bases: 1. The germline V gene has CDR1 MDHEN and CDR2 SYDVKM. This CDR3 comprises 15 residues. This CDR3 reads CASSLAGASYNEQFF. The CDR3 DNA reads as TGTGCCAGCAGTTTAGCGGGAGCCTCCTACAATGAGCAGTTCTTC.

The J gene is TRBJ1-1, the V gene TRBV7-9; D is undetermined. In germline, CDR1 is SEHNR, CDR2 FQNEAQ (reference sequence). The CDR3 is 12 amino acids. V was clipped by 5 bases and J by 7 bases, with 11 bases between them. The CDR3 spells CASSPPRDEAFF. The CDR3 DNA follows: TGTGCCAGCAGCCCCCCCCGGGATGAAGCTTTCTTT.

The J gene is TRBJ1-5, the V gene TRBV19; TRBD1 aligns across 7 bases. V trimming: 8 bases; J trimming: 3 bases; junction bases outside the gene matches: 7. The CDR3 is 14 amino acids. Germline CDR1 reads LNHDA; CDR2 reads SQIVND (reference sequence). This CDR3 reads CASHTGEFNQPQHF. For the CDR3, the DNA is TGTGCCAGTCATACAGGGGAATTCAATCAGCCCCAGCATTTT.

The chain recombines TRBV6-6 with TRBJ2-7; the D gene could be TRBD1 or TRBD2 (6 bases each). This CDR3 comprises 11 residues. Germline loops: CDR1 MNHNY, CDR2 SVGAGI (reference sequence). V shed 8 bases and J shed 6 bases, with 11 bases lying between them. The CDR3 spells CASYGGREQYF. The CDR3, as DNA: TGTGCCAGCTATGGGGGGCGCGAGCAGTACTTC.